This entry lists 20 T cell receptor beta chains sequenced from one sample in a study of T cells in Graves' hyperthyroidism and ophthalmopathy. The investigators amplified TCR beta CDR3 regions from RNA transcripts. In the first-round RT-PCR of the TCR CDR3, the HTBI primer set was used. TCRdb analysed the multiplex PCR reads with MiXCR anew, one entry per CDR3 protein. Among over 700,000 distinct CDR3 sequences listed, around 20% were seen once. Sequences were obtained from blood. Receptors were obtained from a woman in her forties or fifties with Graves' hyperthyroidism that later progressed to Graves' ophthalmopathy.

The V gene is TRBV12-3 or TRBV12-4, the J gene TRBJ2-6; TRBD1 might be the D (7 bases). V was shortened by 3 bases and J by 2 bases, with 17 bases between the two germline ends. This CDR3 is built from 18 residues. CDR3 region: CASSLAGGGSTGANVLTF. The CDR3 DNA follows: TGTGCCAGCAGTTTGGCAGGGGGAGGTTCAACTGGGGCCAACGTCCTGACTTTC.

V usage is TRBV6-1 and J usage is TRBJ1-6; TRBD1 agrees at 7 bases. The CDR3 runs 15 residues. The J segment lost 0 bases and the V segment lost 7 bases, leaving 3 bases of the junction unmatched. The germline gives CDR1 MNHNS, CDR2 SASEGT. The CDR3 DNA follows: TGTGCCAGCACCAGGGGGGTCTCCTATAATTCACCCCTCCACTTT. This sequence encodes CASTRGVSYNSPLHF.

This clonotype was counted at least ten times. This chain joins TRBV12-3 or TRBV12-4 and TRBJ2-2; 7 nucleotides agree with TRBD1. CDR3 size: 13 residues. J was trimmed by 2 bases and V by 11 bases; bases with no gene match: 5. The CDR3, as DNA: TGTGCCTCGGACAGGCCAAACACCGGGGAGCTGTTTTTT. Its translation is CASDRPNTGELFF.

A note on this clonotype: Just one base apart from a much larger clone, this may be a read error. The chain combines TRBV11-2 with TRBJ1-1; D call uncertain. In germline, CDR1 is SGHAT, CDR2 FQNNGV. The CDR3 spans 15 residues. The CDR3 DNA is TGTGCCGGCAGCTTAGTAACAGAAGTGAACACTGAAGCTTTCTTT. Residues: CAGSLVTEVNTEAFF.

This clonotype has a count of ten or more. The rearrangement joins TRBV7-9 to TRBJ2-7, with D perhaps being TRBD1 or TRBD2 (5 bases each). V was shortened by 5 bases and J by 4 bases, with 18 bases between the two germline ends. In germline, CDR1 is SEHNR, CDR2 FQNEAQ (reference sequence). The CDR3 has 15 residues. Here the CDR3 reads CASSNSGTGSYEQYF. The CDR3 coding sequence is TGTGCCAGCAGCAACTCCGGGACGGGATCATACGAGCAGTACTTC. The variable domain in full, completed from reference TRBV7-9 and TRBJ2-7, reads DTGVSQNPRHKITKRGQNVTFRCDPISEHNRLYWYRQTLGQGPEFLTYFQNEAQLEKSRLLSDRFSAERPKGSFSTLEIQRTEQGDSAMYLCASSNSGTGSYEQYFGPGTRLTVT.

At least ten counts were recorded for this clonotype. This sequence joins TRBV7-2 and TRBJ1-2; 7 bases match TRBD1. The germline V gene has CDR1 SGHTA and CDR2 FQGNSA. This CDR3 has 15 amino acids. Losses at the gene ends were 0 bases for V and 0 bases for J; bases not matched to a gene: 1. CDR3 loop: CASSLAGTANYGYTF. The CDR3 region has the DNA TGTGCCAGCAGCTTAGCGGGGACAGCTAACTATGGCTACACCTTC.

The chain recombines TRBV12-3 or TRBV12-4 with TRBJ1-4, with D tentatively TRBD1 (6 bases). CDR3 length equals 15 residues. Trimming removed 2 bases at V and 10 bases at J, with 17 bases between. CDR3 sequence: CASSLTGGAAGKLFF. CDR3 nucleotides: TGTGCCAGCAGTTTAACTGGGGGGGCGGCTGGAAAACTGTTTTTT.

This clonotype was counted ten times or more. This chain uses TRBV5-1 with TRBJ1-2, with D possibly matching TRBD1 (6 bases). The CDR3 length is 15 residues. Between the trimmed V and J ends, which lost 4 bases and 2 bases, there was a span of 15 bases. CDR1 and CDR2 from the germline V gene are SGHRS and YFSETQ. This CDR3 reads CASSEDSNQNYGYTF. The CDR3 region has the DNA TGCGCCAGCAGCGAGGACAGTAATCAAAACTATGGCTACACCTTC.

There are a few counts of this clonotype. V gene TRBV5-6 combines with J gene TRBJ2-1, with D possibly TRBD2 on 6 matching bases. The CDR3 totals 12 residues. CDR1 is SGHDT, CDR2 YYEEEE, per germline. The V gene lost 4 bases and the J gene lost 14 bases, with 16 bases spanning the gap. The CDR3 reads CASSPAGTQEFF. The CDR3 bases are TGTGCCAGCAGCCCTGCCGGGACTCAGGAGTTCTTC.

The rearrangement joins TRBV20-1 to TRBJ1-3; tentative D call: TRBD1 (6 bases). From germline, CDR1 is DFQATT and CDR2 SNEGSKA (reference sequence). CDR3 length: 14 amino acids. V was shortened by 5 bases and J by 4 bases, with 15 bases between the two germline ends. As DNA, the CDR3 is TGCAGTGCTGGCCCTTTGGGGACAGGAAACACCATATATTTT. Its protein product is CSAGPLGTGNTIYF.

The rearrangement joins TRBV7-9 to TRBJ2-4; 7 bases are a match to TRBD2. Trimming removed 5 bases from V and 0 bases from J; junction bases left unmatched: 4. CDR1 and CDR2 from the germline V gene are SEHNR and FQNEAQ (reference sequence). This CDR3 has 15 amino acids. The chain's CDR3 is CASSGGGGAKNIQYF. The CDR3 DNA reads TGTGCCAGCAGCGGGGGGGGGGGAGCCAAAAACATTCAGTACTTC.

The table lists this clonotype with a few counts. The chain is built from TRBV19 and TRBJ2-1; the match to TRBD1 covers 8 bases. The CDR3 has 13 residues. Unmatched junction bases numbered 4, after V lost 10 bases and J lost 2 bases. Germline V gene data show CDR1 as LNHDA and CDR2 as SQIVND (reference sequence). The CDR3 coding sequence is TGTGCCACTCGGACAGGGACCTACAATGAGCAGTTCTTC. Protein product: CATRTGTYNEQFF.

The sample holds a few counts of this clonotype. The V and J genes are TRBV6-2 or TRBV6-3 and TRBJ1-2; possibly TRBD1 for D (5 bases). The CDR3 spans 15 residues. Germline V CDR1 and CDR2: MNHEY, SVGEGT. V dropped 7 bases and J dropped 0 bases, with 15 bases sitting between them. DNA of the CDR3: TGTGCCAGCAAACTTCCGGGGCTTACTAACTATGGCTACACCTTC. Translation: CASKLPGLTNYGYTF.

This clonotype was seen ten or more times. This rearrangement joins TRBV18 to TRBJ2-1, with D hard to call. Germline V lookup: CDR1 KGHSH, CDR2 LQKENI. V was pared by 0 bases and J by 0 bases, with 9 bases between. CDR3 length equals 16 residues. The CDR3 is CASSPPETGSYNEQFF. For the CDR3, the DNA is TGTGCCAGCTCACCACCGGAAACGGGCTCCTACAATGAGCAGTTCTTC.

The chain combines TRBV7-9 with TRBJ2-7, with 10 nucleotides matching TRBD1. Germline trimming cut 10 bases from V and 1 base from J; bases unmatched to any gene: 4. The CDR3 covers 13 residues. CDR1 is SEHNR and CDR2 is FQNEAQ in the germline V gene (reference sequence). The CDR3 coding sequence is TGTGCCACCTTGGGACAGGGGTCCTACGAGCAGTACTTC. This gives the protein CATLGQGSYEQYF.

A word on this clonotype: Germline and junction disagree at one end, which may indicate a read error. The CDR3 DNA follows: TGTGCCAGCACGCGGGGACAGGATAATTCACCCCTTCACTTT. It specifies CASTRGQDNSPLHF. This chain links TRBV12-3 or TRBV12-4 with TRBJ1-6; TRBD1 matches 8 bases. The CDR3 is 14 residues long.

J is TRBJ2-1 and V is TRBV4-1; D not certain. Germline CDR1 MGHRA, CDR2 YSYEKL. V lost 2 bases, J lost 0 bases, and 8 bases lay in between. CDR3 length: 15 residues. CDR3 nucleotides: TGCGCCAGCAGCCAACAGGCTAGCTCCTACAATGAGCAGTTCTTC. Its protein is CASSQQASSYNEQFF.

The chain uses TRBV6-2 or TRBV6-3 and TRBJ2-7, with 7 bases that match TRBD2. The CDR3 sequence is 16 residues long. With 7 bases clipped from V and 3 bases from J, the junction kept 15 bases outside the gene matches. Germline loops: CDR1 MNHEY, CDR2 SVGEGT. The CDR3 loop reads CASTGGGQGDYYEQYF. In nucleotides, the CDR3 is TGTGCCAGCACCGGAGGTGGACAAGGGGACTACTACGAGCAGTACTTC.

The CDR3 bases are TGCAGCGTTGAAAGTTGGCGGGACGTAGCTTTCTTT. Amino acid sequence: CSVESWRDVAFF. The chain has TRBV29-1 and TRBJ1-1, with a tentative D call TRBD1 (5 bases). Per germline, CDR1 SQVTM and CDR2 ANQGSEA. The CDR3 loop spans 12 amino acids. V lost 2 bases, J lost 10 bases, and 14 bases lay in between. Combining the CDR3 with reference TRBV29-1 and TRBJ1-1 gives the whole variable domain SAVISQKPSRDICQRGTSLTIQCQVDSQVTMMFWYRQQPGQSLTLIATANQGSEATYESGFVIDKFPISRPNLTFSTLTVSNMSPEDSSIYLCSVESWRDVAFFGQGTRLTVV.

This clonotype was seen repeatedly, ten times or more. This chain links TRBV20-1 with TRBJ1-1, with TRBD1 matching 8 bases. CDR1 is DFQATT, CDR2 SNEGSKA, per germline (reference sequence). With V trimmed by 0 bases and J by 3 bases, 9 bases remained unmatched. The CDR3 length is 16 residues. CDR3 sequence reads: CSARDPRTGKDTEAFF. Here the CDR3 DNA reads TGCAGTGCTAGAGATCCGAGGACAGGGAAGGACACTGAAGCTTTCTTT.